A selection of T cell receptor beta chains follows, all from one sample in a study of blood T cell repertoires in COVID-19. Profiling relied on immunoSEQ multiplex PCR, and the TCRdb table lists in-frame clones only, not all of them. Of approximately 62,000 clones in the sample, 80% to 90% were seen once. The sequencing sample was made of peripheral blood. These receptor sequences come from a man older than 75 with acute or convalescent COVID-19. Both conserved end residues are part of each CDR3. Each record gives: clone size, J gene, V gene, D gene, CDR3 DNA, CDR3 protein. D genes are given only for firm matches. Size values are once, few and many counts, or a class for expanded clones, and some rows have none.

clone_size: -
j_call: TRBJ2-7
v_call: TRBV28
d_call: -
cdr3_nt: TGTGCCATCAGGGCGGGATCCTCCTACGAGCAGTACTTC
cdr3_aa: CAIRAGSSYEQYF

clone_size: -
j_call: TRBJ1-2
v_call: TRBV2
d_call: TRBD1
cdr3_nt: TGTGCCAGCACCAACTTCCGGACAGGGTCCAACTATGGCTACACCTTC
cdr3_aa: CASTNFRTGSNYGYTF

clone_size: -
j_call: TRBJ2-7
v_call: TRBV7-9
d_call: TRBD1
cdr3_nt: TGTGCCAGCAGCTCTCCCGGACAGGGCATCGACGAGCAGTACTTC
cdr3_aa: CASSSPGQGIDEQYF

clone_size: -
j_call: TRBJ2-4
v_call: TRBV19
d_call: TRBD1
cdr3_nt: TGTGCCAGTAGTGTCACAGGGGGCGGCAAAAACATTCAGTACTTC
cdr3_aa: CASSVTGGGKNIQYF

clone_size: -
j_call: TRBJ1-2
v_call: TRBV28
d_call: TRBD1
cdr3_nt: TGTGCCAGCGAGACAGGGCCTAACTATGGCTACACCTTC
cdr3_aa: CASETGPNYGYTF

clone_size: -
j_call: TRBJ2-2
v_call: TRBV7-2
d_call: TRBD1
cdr3_nt: TGTGCCAGCAGCCACTGGACAGGCGCGAACACCGGGGAGCTGTTTTTT
cdr3_aa: CASSHWTGANTGELFF

clone_size: -
j_call: TRBJ2-2
v_call: TRBV11-2
d_call: TRBD2
cdr3_nt: TGTGCCAGCAGCTTAGAGGGGGGGGCCGGGGAGCTGTTTTTT
cdr3_aa: CASSLEGGAGELFF

clone_size: -
j_call: TRBJ1-1
v_call: TRBV2
d_call: -
cdr3_nt: TGTGCCAGCAACCCGGACAGGAACACTGAAGCTTTCTTT
cdr3_aa: CASNPDRNTEAFF

clone_size: -
j_call: TRBJ2-7
v_call: TRBV11-2
d_call: TRBD2
cdr3_nt: TGTGCCAGCAGCTTGGGACTAGCGGTCTCCTACGAGCAGTACTTC
cdr3_aa: CASSLGLAVSYEQYF

clone_size: -
j_call: TRBJ1-2
v_call: TRBV5-1
d_call: -
cdr3_nt: TGCGCCAGCAGCTTGGCCTCAGGGTATGGCTACACCTTC
cdr3_aa: CASSLASGYGYTF

clone_size: -
j_call: TRBJ1-5
v_call: TRBV13
d_call: TRBD1
cdr3_nt: TGTGCCAGCAGCTTACGGGGCGGGTACAGGGGCGGTATGGGCAATCAGCCCCAGCATTTT
cdr3_aa: CASSLRGGYRGGMGNQPQHF

clone_size: -
j_call: TRBJ1-5
v_call: TRBV28
d_call: -
cdr3_nt: TGTGCCAGCAGTTTCGTACAGGGTCAGCCCCAGCATTTT
cdr3_aa: CASSFVQGQPQHF

clone_size: -
j_call: TRBJ1-2
v_call: TRBV9
d_call: -
cdr3_nt: TGTGCCAGCAGCGTAGGGCAGGGATATGGCTACACCTTC
cdr3_aa: CASSVGQGYGYTF

clone_size: -
j_call: TRBJ2-1
v_call: TRBV5-6
d_call: -
cdr3_nt: TGTGCCAGCAGCCCCCCACTACGCGCGCGCTACAATGAGCAGTTCTTC
cdr3_aa: CASSPPLRARYNEQFF

clone_size: -
j_call: TRBJ2-7
v_call: TRBV3-1/TRBV3-2
d_call: -
cdr3_nt: TGTGCCAGCAGCTCAGGGCGCTACGAGCAGTACTTC
cdr3_aa: CASSSGRYEQYF

clone_size: -
j_call: TRBJ2-6
v_call: TRBV2
d_call: -
cdr3_nt: TGTGCCAGCAGCCCGCGGCTCTCTGGGGCCAACGTCCTGACTTTC
cdr3_aa: CASSPRLSGANVLTF

clone_size: -
j_call: TRBJ1-6
v_call: TRBV6-5
d_call: -
cdr3_nt: TGTGCCAGCAACAAGGATGGCAGGAGGTCACCCCTCCACTTT
cdr3_aa: CASNKDGRRSPLHF

clone_size: -
j_call: TRBJ2-7
v_call: TRBV6-5
d_call: -
cdr3_nt: TGTGCCAGCAGTCGTGGGACAACCTACGAGCAGTACTTC
cdr3_aa: CASSRGTTYEQYF

clone_size: -
j_call: TRBJ2-7
v_call: TRBV11-2
d_call: -
cdr3_nt: TGTGCCAGCAGCTTTACCGGTTCCGAGCAGTACTTC
cdr3_aa: CASSFTGSEQYF

clone_size: -
j_call: TRBJ2-7
v_call: TRBV5-1
d_call: -
cdr3_nt: TGCGCCAGCAGCTTGGCGGGGGTCACATACGAGCAGTACTTC
cdr3_aa: CASSLAGVTYEQYF

clone_size: -
j_call: TRBJ1-1
v_call: TRBV18
d_call: TRBD1
cdr3_nt: TGTGCCAGCTCACCGCAAGGACAGGGCTTGAACACTGAAGCTTTCTTT
cdr3_aa: CASSPQGQGLNTEAFF

clone_size: few
j_call: TRBJ1-1
v_call: TRBV11-2
d_call: -
cdr3_nt: TGTGCCAGCAGCTTAGATGGGGGCTGGACTGAAGCTTTCTTT
cdr3_aa: CASSLDGGWTEAFF

clone_size: -
j_call: TRBJ1-5
v_call: TRBV24-1
d_call: TRBD1
cdr3_nt: TGTGCCACCGAAAAACAGGGGTCGACTAGCAATCAGCCCCAGCATTTT
cdr3_aa: CATEKQGSTSNQPQHF